Listed here are 16 T cell receptor beta chains from one sample, sequenced in a study of blood T cell repertoires in COVID-19. Produced via immunoSEQ multiplex PCR; TCRdb's table is partial and in-frame only. The repertoire holds about 47,000 clones, with around 85% as singletons. What was sequenced was peripheral blood. These receptors came from a man aged 50 to 59 with acute or convalescent COVID-19.

In this sample, this clone turned up once. V usage is TRBV24-1 and J usage is TRBJ1-5; D is possibly TRBD1 (6 bases). Germline V gene data show CDR1 as KGHDR and CDR2 as SFDVKD. This CDR3 has 16 residues. Trimming cost V 2 bases and J 5 bases, with 15 bases left between them. As DNA, the CDR3 is TGTGCCACCAGTGATTCCGAGACAGGAGGATATCAGCCCCAGCATTTT. Protein product: CATSDSETGGYQPQHF.

This clone was detected only a few times. V is TRBV2 and J is TRBJ2-7, with TRBD1 matching 8 bases. Trimming cost V 7 bases and J 5 bases; bases outside gene matches: 10. Germline CDR1 and CDR2: SNHLY and FYNNEI. There are 14 residues in the CDR3. CDR3 in amino acids: CASIFRQGSHEQYF. The CDR3 DNA is TGTGCCAGCATTTTCAGACAGGGGTCCCACGAGCAGTACTTC.

This clone was recorded once. This chain joins TRBV11-1 and TRBJ1-1; 8 nucleotides align to TRBD1. V lost 5 bases to trimming and J lost 3 bases; unmatched junction nucleotides: 8. CDR1 and CDR2 (germline): SGHAT, FQDESV (reference sequence). The length of the CDR3 is 15 residues. CDR3 sequence (DNA): TGTGCCAGCAGCCCAAGACAGGGGCATTACACTGAAGCTTTCTTT. The encoded protein is CASSPRQGHYTEAFF.

In this sample, this clone turned up a few times. This rearrangement joins TRBV11-2 to TRBJ1-5; D might be TRBD1 (5 bases). The germline V gene encodes CDR1 SGHAT and CDR2 FQNNGV. The V end was cut by 0 bases, the J end by 9 bases, with 12 bases between. The CDR3 runs to 14 residues. The CDR3 region has the DNA TGTGCCAGCAGCTTAGAGGGGGGGGTTTGGCCCCAGCATTTT. Translated, it gives CASSLEGGVWPQHF.

The chain combines TRBV6-5 with TRBJ2-3; 11 bases are a match to TRBD2. CDR3 length: 14 residues. CDR1 is MNHEY, CDR2 SVGAGI, per germline. The junction had 5 bases not matched to a gene; V was cut back by 6 bases and J by 6 bases. The CDR3 here is CASSGLAGTDTQYF. The CDR3 nucleotides are TGTGCCAGCAGCGGACTAGCGGGTACGGATACGCAGTATTTT.

This sequence joins TRBV30 and TRBJ1-1, with TRBD1 as a possible D gene (5 bases). The CDR3 is 11 residues long. V gave up 4 bases and J gave up 10 bases, with 13 bases separating them. From germline, CDR1 is GTSNPN and CDR2 SVGIG (reference sequence). Here the CDR3 reads CAWTRALAAFF. For the CDR3, the DNA is TGTGCCTGGACCAGGGCTTTGGCAGCTTTCTTT.

This chain uses TRBV12-3 or TRBV12-4 with TRBJ2-2, with TRBD2 as a possible D gene (6 bases). The V gene lost 2 bases and the J gene lost 7 bases, with 8 bases spanning the gap. This CDR3 region has 13 residues. In DNA, the CDR3 is TGTGCCAGCAGTTTACAAGCGGGCGGGGAGCTGTTTTTT. Protein sequence: CASSLQAGGELFF.

The genes are TRBV27 and TRBJ1-2; D is uncertain. Per the germline V gene, CDR1 is MNHEY and CDR2 is SMNVEV (reference sequence). The V and J ends lost 8 bases and 4 bases respectively, with 14 bases between them. The CDR3 spans 13 residues. The CDR3: CASLSPGGYGYTF. DNA for the CDR3: TGTGCCAGCCTATCACCAGGAGGCTATGGCTACACCTTC.

The V and J genes are TRBV3-1 (or the pseudogene TRBV3-2) and TRBJ2-2; 7 positions agree with TRBD2. The CDR3 sequence is 18 residues long. After removal of 4 bases from V and 0 bases from J, the junction contained 11 bases not matched to a gene. CDR1 is LGHDT, CDR2 YNNKEL, per germline (reference sequence). The CDR3 DNA follows: TGTGCCAGCAGCCGGTGGGGCCGTAGCGGGCCGAACACCGGGGAGCTGTTTTTT. Translated: CASSRWGRSGPNTGELFF.

The chain links TRBV7-6 to TRBJ2-2; D not certain. V gave up 3 bases and J gave up 7 bases, with 3 bases separating them. This CDR3 has 11 residues. Per the germline V gene, CDR1 is SGHVS and CDR2 is FNYEAQ. CDR3 sequence reads: CASSLSGELFF. CDR3 nucleotides: TGTGCCAGCAGCTTGAGCGGGGAGCTGTTTTTT.

Written as DNA, the CDR3 is TGCGCCAGCAGCTTGGATGGCGGGAGGGCTAAGGGGAATGAGCAGTTCTTC. Protein sequence: CASSLDGGRAKGNEQFF. The chain combines TRBV5-1 with TRBJ2-1; 9 positions match TRBD2. Unmatched junction bases numbered 11, after V lost 0 bases and J lost 7 bases. The CDR3 totals 17 residues. The germline V gene encodes CDR1 SGHRS and CDR2 YFSETQ. Based on the CDR3 plus reference TRBV5-1 and TRBJ2-1, the full variable domain is KAGVTQTPRYLIKTRGQQVTLSCSPISGHRSVSWYQQTPGQGLQFLFEYFSETQRNKGNFPGRFSGRQFSNSRSEMNVSTLELGDSALYLCASSLDGGRAKGNEQFFGPGTRLTVL.

This chain joins TRBV2 and TRBJ1-4; D call uncertain. Germline CDR1 SNHLY, CDR2 FYNNEI. This CDR3 is 16 amino acids long. V was clipped by 2 bases and J by 0 bases, with 10 bases between them. In DNA form, the CDR3 reads TGTGCCAGCAGTGAACTTATGAGTGCAACTAATGAAAAACTGTTTTTT. Translated: CASSELMSATNEKLFF.

V and J are TRBV4-1 and TRBJ1-2, with D perhaps TRBD1 (5 bases). Per germline, CDR1 MGHRA and CDR2 YSYEKL. V shed 0 bases and J shed 0 bases, with 8 bases lying between them. This CDR3 is built from 15 residues. The CDR3 coding sequence is TGCGCCAGCAGCCAAGATTTCAGGGCTAACTATGGCTACACCTTC. As protein: CASSQDFRANYGYTF.

This clone has more than one count but fewer than ten. V is TRBV28 and J is TRBJ2-7; 8 bases agree with TRBD1. Trimming cost V 3 bases and J 2 bases; bases outside gene matches: 9. This CDR3 comprises 16 residues. The V gene's germline CDR1 is MDHEN and CDR2 SYDVKM. The DNA for the CDR3 is TGTGCCAGCAGTTTCATTTGGAGACAGGGGACCTACGAGCAGTACTTC. Translated, it gives CASSFIWRQGTYEQYF.

The rearrangement uses TRBV2 and TRBJ2-7, with D perhaps TRBD1 (6 bases). Germline CDR1 is SNHLY and CDR2 is FYNNEI. There are 13 residues in the CDR3. V was cut by 2 bases and J by 3 bases, with 8 bases left in between. CDR3 nucleotide sequence: TGTGCCAGCAGTGAACGGGACATCTACGAGCAGTACTTC. Translated, it gives CASSERDIYEQYF.

This chain connects TRBV28 to TRBJ1-2; TRBD1 might be the D (5 bases). Trimming cost V 6 bases and J 6 bases, with 17 bases left between them. The germline V gene encodes CDR1 MDHEN and CDR2 SYDVKM. The CDR3 is 14 residues long. The CDR3 reads CASSTIRVAHGYTF. The CDR3 nucleotides read TGTGCCAGCAGCACCATCAGGGTTGCTCATGGCTACACCTTC.